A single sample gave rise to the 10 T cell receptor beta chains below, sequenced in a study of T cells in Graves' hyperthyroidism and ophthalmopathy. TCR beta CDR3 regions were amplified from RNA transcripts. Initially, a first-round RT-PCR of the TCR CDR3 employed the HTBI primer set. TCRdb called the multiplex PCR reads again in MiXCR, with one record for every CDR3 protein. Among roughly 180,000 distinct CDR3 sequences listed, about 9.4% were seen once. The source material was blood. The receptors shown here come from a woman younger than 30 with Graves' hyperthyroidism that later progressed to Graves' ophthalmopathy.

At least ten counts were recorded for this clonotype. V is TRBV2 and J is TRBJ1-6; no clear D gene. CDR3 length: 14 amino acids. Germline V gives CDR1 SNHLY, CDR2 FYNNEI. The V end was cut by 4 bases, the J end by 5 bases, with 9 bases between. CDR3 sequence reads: CASSVAKNNSPLHF. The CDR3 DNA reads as TGTGCCAGCAGTGTTGCCAAGAATAATTCACCCCTCCACTTT.

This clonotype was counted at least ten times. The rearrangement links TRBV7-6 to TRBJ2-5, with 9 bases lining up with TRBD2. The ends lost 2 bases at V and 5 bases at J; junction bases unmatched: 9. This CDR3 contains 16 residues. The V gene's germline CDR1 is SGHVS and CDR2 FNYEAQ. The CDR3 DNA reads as TGTGCCAGCAGCTTAATCGGCGGGGGGGCCGGGGAGACCCAGTACTTC. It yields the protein CASSLIGGGAGETQYF.

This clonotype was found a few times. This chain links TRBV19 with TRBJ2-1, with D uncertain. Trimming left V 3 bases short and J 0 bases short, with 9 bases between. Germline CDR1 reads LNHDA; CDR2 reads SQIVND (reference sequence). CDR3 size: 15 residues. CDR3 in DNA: TGTGCCAGTAGTATGAATCCCAGCTCCTACAATGAGCAGTTCTTC. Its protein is CASSMNPSSYNEQFF. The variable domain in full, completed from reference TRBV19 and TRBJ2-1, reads DGGITQSPKYLFRKEGQNVTLSCEQNLNHDAMYWYRQDPGQGLRLIYYSQIVNDFQKGDIAEGYSVSREKKESFPLTVTSAQKNPTAFYLCASSMNPSSYNEQFFGPGTRLTVL.

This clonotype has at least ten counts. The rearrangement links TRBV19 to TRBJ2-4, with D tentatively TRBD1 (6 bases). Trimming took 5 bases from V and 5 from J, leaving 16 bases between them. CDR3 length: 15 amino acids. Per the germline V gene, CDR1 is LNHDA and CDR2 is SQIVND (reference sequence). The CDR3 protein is CASSPGAWRQNIQYF. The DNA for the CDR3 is TGTGCCAGTAGTCCAGGGGCGTGGAGGCAAAACATTCAGTACTTC.

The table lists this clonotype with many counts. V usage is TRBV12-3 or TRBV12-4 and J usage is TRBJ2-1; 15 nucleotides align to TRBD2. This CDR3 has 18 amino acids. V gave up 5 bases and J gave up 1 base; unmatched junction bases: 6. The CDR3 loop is CASSPGLAGGPSYNEQFF. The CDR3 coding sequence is TGTGCCAGCAGTCCCGGACTAGCGGGAGGGCCGTCCTACAATGAGCAGTTCTTC.

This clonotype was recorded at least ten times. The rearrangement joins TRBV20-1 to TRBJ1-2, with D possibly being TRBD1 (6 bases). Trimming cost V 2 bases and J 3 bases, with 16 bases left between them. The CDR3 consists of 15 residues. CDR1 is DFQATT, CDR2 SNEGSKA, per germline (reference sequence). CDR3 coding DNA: TGCAGTGCTAGACGAAAACAGGGTACGGACTATGGCTACACCTTC. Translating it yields CSARRKQGTDYGYTF.

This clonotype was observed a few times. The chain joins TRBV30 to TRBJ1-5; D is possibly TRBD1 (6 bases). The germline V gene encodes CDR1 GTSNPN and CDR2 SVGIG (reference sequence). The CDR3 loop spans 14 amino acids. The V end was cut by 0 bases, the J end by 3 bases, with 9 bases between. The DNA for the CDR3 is TGTGCCTGGAGTGTACAGGGATACAATCAGCCCCAGCATTTT. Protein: CAWSVQGYNQPQHF. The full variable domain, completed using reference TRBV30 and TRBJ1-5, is SQTIHQWPATLVQPVGSPLSLECTVEGTSNPNLYWYRQAAGRGLQLLFYSVGIGQISSEVPQNLSASRPQDRQFILSSKKLLLSDSGFYLCAWSVQGYNQPQHFGDGTRLSIL.

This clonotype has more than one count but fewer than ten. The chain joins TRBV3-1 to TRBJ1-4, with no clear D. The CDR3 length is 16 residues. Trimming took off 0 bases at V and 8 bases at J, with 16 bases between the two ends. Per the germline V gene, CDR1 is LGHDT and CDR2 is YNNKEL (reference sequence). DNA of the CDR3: TGTGCCAGCAGCCAAGATTTTGGACCCCTAGAAGAAAAACTGTTTTTT. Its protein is CASSQDFGPLEEKLFF.

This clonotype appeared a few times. The DNA for the CDR3 is TGTGCCACCAGCAGAGATAAAGGAGGGCCAGATACGCAGTATTTT. It specifies CATSRDKGGPDTQYF. The chain joins TRBV15 to TRBJ2-3; D might be TRBD2 (6 bases). The CDR3 is 15 residues long. Trimming stripped 0 bases from V and 4 bases from J, with 11 bases between. The V gene's germline CDR1 is LNHNV and CDR2 YYDKDF (reference sequence).

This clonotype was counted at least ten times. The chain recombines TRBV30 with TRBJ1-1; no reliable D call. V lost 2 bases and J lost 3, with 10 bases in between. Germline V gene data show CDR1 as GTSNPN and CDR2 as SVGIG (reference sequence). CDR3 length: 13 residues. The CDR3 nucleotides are TGTGCCTGGAGTCTTCAGAGACACACTGAAGCTTTCTTT. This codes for CAWSLQRHTEAFF.